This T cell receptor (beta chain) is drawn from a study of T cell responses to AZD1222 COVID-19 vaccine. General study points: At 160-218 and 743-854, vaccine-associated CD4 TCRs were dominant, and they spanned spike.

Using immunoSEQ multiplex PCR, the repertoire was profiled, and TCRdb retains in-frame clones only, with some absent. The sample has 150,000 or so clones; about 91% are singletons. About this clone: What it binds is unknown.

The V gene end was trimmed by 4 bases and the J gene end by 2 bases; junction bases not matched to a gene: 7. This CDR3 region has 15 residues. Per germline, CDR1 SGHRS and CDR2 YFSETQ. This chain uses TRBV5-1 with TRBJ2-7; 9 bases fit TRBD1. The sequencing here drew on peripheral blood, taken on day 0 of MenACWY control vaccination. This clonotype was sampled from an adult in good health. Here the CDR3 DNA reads TGCGCCAGCAGCCCTGGTGGGACAGGGACCTACGAGCAGTACTTC. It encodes CASSPGGTGTYEQYF.